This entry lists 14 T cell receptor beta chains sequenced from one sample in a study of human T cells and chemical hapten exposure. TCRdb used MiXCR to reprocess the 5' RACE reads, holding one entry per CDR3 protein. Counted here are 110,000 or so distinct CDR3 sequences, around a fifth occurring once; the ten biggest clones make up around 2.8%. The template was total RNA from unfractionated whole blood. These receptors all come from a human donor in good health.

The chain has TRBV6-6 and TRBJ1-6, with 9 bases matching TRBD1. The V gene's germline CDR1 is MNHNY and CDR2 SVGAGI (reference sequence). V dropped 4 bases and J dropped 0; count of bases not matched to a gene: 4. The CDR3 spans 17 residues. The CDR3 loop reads CASSFRQGDSYNSPLHF. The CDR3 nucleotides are TGTGCCAGCAGTTTCAGACAGGGGGACTCCTATAATTCACCCCTCCACTTT.

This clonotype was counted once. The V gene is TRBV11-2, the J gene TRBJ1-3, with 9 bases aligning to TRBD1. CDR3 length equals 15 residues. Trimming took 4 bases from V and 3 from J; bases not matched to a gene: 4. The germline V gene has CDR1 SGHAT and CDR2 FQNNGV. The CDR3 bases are TGTGCCAGCAGCTCGGACAGGGGAATTGGAAACACCATATATTTT. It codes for CASSSDRGIGNTIYF.

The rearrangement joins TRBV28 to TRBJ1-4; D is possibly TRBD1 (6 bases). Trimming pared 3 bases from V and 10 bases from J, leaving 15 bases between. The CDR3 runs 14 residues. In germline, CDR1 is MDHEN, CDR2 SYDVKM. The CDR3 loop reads CASSFSGSRGKLFF. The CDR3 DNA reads TGTGCCAGCAGTTTCTCAGGGAGCAGGGGAAAACTGTTTTTT.

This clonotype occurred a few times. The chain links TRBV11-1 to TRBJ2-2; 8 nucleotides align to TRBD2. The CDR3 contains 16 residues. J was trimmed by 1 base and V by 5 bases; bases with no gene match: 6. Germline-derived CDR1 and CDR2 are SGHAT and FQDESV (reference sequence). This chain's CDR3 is CASSLRAGVNTGELFF. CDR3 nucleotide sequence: TGTGCCAGCAGCCTCCGAGCGGGAGTGAACACCGGGGAGCTGTTTTTT. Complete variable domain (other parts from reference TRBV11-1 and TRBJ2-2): EAEVAQSPRYKITEKSQAVAFWCDPISGHATLYWYRQILGQGPELLVQFQDESVVDDSQLPKDRFSAERLKGVDSTLKIQPAELGDSAMYLCASSLRAGVNTGELFFGEGSRLTVL.

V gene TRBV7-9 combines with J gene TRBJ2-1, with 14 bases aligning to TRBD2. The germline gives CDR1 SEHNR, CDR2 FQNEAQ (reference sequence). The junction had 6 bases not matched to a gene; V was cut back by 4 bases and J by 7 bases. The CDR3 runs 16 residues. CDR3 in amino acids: CASSWTSGRRINEQFF. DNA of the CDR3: TGTGCCAGCAGCTGGACTAGCGGGAGGAGAATAAATGAGCAGTTCTTC. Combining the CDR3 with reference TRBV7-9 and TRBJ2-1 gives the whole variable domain DTGVSQNPRHKITKRGQNVTFRCDPISEHNRLYWYRQTLGQGPEFLTYFQNEAQLEKSRLLSDRFSAERPKGSFSTLEIQRTEQGDSAMYLCASSWTSGRRINEQFFGPGTRLTVL.

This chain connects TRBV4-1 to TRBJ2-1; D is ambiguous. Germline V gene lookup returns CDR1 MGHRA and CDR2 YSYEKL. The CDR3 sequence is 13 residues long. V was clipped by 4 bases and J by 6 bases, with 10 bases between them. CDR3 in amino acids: CASSRAKGNEQFF. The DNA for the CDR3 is TGCGCCAGCAGCCGGGCTAAGGGCAATGAGCAGTTCTTC.

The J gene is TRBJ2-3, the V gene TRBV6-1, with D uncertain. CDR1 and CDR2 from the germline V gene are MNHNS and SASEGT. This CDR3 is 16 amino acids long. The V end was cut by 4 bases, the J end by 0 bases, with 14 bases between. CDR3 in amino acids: CASSAVAERSTDTQYF. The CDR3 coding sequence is TGTGCCAGCAGTGCTGTCGCGGAACGTAGCACAGATACGCAGTATTTT.

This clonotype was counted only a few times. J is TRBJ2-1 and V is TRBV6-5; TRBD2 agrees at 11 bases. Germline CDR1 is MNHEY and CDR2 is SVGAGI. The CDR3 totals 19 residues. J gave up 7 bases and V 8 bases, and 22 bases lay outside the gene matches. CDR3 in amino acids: CASHPLVEHTSGSLNEQFF. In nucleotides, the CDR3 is TGTGCCAGCCACCCCCTGGTCGAGCACACTAGCGGGAGTTTGAATGAGCAGTTCTTC.

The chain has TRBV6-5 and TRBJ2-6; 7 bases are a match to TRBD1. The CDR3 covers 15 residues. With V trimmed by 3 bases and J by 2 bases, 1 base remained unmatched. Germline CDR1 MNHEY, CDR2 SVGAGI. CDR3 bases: TGTGCCAGCAGTTATACAGGGGCTGGGGCCAACGTCCTGACTTTC. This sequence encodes CASSYTGAGANVLTF.

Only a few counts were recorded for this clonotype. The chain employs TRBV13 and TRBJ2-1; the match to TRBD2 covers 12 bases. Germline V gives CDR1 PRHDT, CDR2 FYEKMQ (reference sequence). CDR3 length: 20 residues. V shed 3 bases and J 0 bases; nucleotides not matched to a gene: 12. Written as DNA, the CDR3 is TGTGCCAGCAGCTTCGCCCGGGCTAGCGGGAGGGGAAGCTCCTACAATGAGCAGTTCTTC. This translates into CASSFARASGRGSSYNEQFF.

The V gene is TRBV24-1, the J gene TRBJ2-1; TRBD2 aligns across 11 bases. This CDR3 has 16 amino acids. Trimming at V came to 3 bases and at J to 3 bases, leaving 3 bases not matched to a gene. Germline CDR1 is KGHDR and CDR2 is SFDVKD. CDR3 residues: CATSDPGTSGYNEQFF. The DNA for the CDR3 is TGTGCCACCAGTGATCCCGGGACTAGCGGCTACAATGAGCAGTTCTTC.

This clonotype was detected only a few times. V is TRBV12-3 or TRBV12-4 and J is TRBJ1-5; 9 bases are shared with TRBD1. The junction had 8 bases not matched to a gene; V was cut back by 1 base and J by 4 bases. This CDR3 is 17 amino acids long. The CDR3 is CASSLESGTGLNQPQHF. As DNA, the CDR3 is TGTGCCAGCAGTTTAGAATCCGGGACAGGGCTTAATCAGCCCCAGCATTTT.

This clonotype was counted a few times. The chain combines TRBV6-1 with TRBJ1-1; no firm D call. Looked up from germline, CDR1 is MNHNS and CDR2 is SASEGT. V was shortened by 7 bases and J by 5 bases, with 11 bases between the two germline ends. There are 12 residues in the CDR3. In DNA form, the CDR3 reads TGTGCCAGCATCGGAAGTTGGACTGAAGCTTTCTTT. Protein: CASIGSWTEAFF.

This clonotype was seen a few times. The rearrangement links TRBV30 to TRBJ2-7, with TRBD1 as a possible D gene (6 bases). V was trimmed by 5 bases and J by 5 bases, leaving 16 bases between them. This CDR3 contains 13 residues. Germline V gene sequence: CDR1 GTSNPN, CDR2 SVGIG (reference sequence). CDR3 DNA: TGTGCCTGGGATGAGGGCAGGGGCCACGAGCAGTACTTC. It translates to CAWDEGRGHEQYF. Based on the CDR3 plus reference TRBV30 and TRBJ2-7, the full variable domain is SQTIHQWPATLVQPVGSPLSLECTVEGTSNPNLYWYRQAAGRGLQLLFYSVGIGQISSEVPQNLSASRPQDRQFILSSKKLLLSDSGFYLCAWDEGRGHEQYFGPGTRLTVT.